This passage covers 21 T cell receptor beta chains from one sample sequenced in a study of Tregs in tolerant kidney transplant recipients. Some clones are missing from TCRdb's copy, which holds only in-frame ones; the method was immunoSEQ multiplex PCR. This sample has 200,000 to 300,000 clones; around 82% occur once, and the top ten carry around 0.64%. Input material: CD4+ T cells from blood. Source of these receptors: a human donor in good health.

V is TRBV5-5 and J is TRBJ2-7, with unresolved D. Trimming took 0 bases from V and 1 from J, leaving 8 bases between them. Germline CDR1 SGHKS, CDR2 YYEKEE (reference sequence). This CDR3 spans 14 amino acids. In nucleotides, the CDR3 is TGTGCCAGCAGCTTGGTTGGCTATTCCTACGAGCAGTACTTC. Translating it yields CASSLVGYSYEQYF.

CDR3 in amino acids: CASRGTGIYEQYF. DNA for the CDR3: TGCGCCAGCAGGGGGACAGGAATCTACGAGCAGTACTTC. This chain links TRBV4-1 with TRBJ2-7; 8 bases line up with TRBD1. After removal of 6 bases from V and 3 bases from J, the junction contained 4 bases not matched to a gene. The CDR3 has 13 amino acids. Germline V CDR1 and CDR2: MGHRA, YSYEKL.

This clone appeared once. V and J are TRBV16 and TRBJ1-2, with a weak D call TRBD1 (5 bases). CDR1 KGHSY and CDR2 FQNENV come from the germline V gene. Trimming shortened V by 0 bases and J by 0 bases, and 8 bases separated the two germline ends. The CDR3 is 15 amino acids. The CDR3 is CASSQSRGTNYGYTF. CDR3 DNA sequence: TGTGCCAGCAGCCAATCGAGGGGTACTAACTATGGCTACACCTTC.

The DNA for the CDR3 is TGTGCTAGTGGTCGAGGGGGAGGTTGGGAGACCCAGTACTTC. Residues: CASGRGGGWETQYF. The chain carries TRBV12-5 and TRBJ2-5, with D perhaps being TRBD1 or TRBD2 (6 bases each). CDR1 is LGHNT, CDR2 FRNRAP, per germline. V dropped 5 bases and J dropped 5 bases, with 15 bases sitting between them. This CDR3 is 14 amino acids long.

The CDR3 sequence is CASSLGDRSSGNTIYF. CDR3 nucleotides: TGCGCCAGCAGCTTGGGGGACCGGAGCTCTGGAAACACCATATATTTT. This chain joins TRBV5-1 and TRBJ1-3, with D perhaps TRBD1 (5 bases). V lost 0 bases, J lost 0 bases, and 10 bases lay in between. There are 16 residues in the CDR3. CDR1 and CDR2 (germline): SGHRS, YFSETQ.

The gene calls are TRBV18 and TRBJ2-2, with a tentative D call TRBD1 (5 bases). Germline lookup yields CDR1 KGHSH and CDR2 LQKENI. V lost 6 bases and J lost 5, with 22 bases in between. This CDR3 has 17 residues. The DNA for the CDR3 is TGTGCCAGCTCGCTTATTATTACCAGGGATGGGACCGGGGAGCTGTTTTTT. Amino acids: CASSLIITRDGTGELFF.

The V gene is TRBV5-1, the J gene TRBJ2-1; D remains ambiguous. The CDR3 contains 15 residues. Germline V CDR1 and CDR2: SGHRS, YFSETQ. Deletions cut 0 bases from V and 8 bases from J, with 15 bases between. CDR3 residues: CASSLEATYGDEQFF. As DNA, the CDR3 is TGCGCCAGCAGCTTGGAGGCAACGTATGGGGATGAGCAGTTCTTC.

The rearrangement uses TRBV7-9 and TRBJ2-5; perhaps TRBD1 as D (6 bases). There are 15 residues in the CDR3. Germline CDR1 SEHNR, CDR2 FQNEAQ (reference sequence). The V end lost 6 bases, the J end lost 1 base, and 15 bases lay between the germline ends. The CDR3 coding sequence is TGTGCCAGCAGAAACCACAGGGTCCTCCAAGAGACCCAGTACTTC. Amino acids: CASRNHRVLQETQYF.

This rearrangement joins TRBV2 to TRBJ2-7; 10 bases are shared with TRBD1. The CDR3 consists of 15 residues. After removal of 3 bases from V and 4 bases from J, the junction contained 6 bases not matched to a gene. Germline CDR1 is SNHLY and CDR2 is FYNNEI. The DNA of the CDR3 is TGTGCCAGCAGTGACGACAGGGGGCTAAAGTACGAGCAGTACTTC. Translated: CASSDDRGLKYEQYF.

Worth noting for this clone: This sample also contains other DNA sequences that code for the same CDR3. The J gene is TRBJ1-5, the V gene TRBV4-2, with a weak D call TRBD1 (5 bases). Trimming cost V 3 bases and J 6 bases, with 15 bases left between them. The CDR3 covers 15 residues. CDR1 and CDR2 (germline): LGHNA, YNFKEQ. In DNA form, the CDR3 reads TGTGCCAGCAGCCAGGGGGGAGGGAATGGTCAGCCCCAGCATTTT. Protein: CASSQGGGNGQPQHF.

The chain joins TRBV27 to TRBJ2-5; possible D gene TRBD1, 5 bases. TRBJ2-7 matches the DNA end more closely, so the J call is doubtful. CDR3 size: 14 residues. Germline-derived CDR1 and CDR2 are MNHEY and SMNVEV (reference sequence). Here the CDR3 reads CASSPTGQSYEQYF. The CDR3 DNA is TGTGCCAGCAGTCCAACAGGACAATCCTACGAGCAGTACTTC.

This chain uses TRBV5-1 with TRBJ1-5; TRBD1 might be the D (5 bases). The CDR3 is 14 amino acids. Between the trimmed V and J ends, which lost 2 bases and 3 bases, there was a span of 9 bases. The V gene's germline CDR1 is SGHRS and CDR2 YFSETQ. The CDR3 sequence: CASSFTGDNQPQHF. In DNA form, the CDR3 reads TGCGCCAGCAGCTTTACAGGAGACAATCAGCCCCAGCATTTT.

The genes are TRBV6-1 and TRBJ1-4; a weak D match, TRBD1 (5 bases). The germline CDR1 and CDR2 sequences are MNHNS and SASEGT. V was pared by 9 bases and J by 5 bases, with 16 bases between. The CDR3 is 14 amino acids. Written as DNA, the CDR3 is TGTGCCAGTAAACCCTCGGGGGACAATGAAAAACTGTTTTTT. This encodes CASKPSGDNEKLFF.

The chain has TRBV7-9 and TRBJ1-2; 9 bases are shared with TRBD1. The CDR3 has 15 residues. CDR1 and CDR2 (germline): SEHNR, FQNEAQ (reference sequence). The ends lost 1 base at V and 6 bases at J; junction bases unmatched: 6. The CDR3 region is CASSLVGTGYDGYTF. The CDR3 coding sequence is TGTGCCAGCAGCTTAGTAGGGACAGGGTACGATGGCTACACCTTC.

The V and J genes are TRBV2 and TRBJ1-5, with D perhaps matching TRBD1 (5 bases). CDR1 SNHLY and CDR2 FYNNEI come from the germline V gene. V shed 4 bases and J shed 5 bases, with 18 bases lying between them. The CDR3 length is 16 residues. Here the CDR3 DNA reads TGTGCCAGCAGTGGGCGCACCGTGGGGCCCCATCAGCCCCAGCATTTT. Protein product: CASSGRTVGPHQPQHF.

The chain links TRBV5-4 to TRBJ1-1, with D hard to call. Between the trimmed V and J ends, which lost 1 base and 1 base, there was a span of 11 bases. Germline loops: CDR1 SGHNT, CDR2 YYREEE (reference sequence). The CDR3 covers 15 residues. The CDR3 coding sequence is TGTGCCAGCAGCTTGATTAATCTGCCGAACACTGAAGCTTTCTTT. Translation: CASSLINLPNTEAFF.

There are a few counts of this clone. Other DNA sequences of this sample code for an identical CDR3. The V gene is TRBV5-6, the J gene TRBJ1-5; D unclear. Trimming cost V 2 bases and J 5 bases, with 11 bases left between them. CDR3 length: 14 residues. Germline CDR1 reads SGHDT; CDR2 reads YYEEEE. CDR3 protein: CASSFAGGHQPQHF. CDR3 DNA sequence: TGTGCCAGCAGCTTCGCGGGCGGTCATCAGCCCCAGCATTTT.

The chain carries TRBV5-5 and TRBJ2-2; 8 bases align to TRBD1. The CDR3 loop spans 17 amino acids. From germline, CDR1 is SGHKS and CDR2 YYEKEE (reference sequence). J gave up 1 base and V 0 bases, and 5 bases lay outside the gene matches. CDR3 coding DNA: TGTGCCAGCAGCTTGGTCTTCGGACAGGGGAACACCGGGGAGCTGTTTTTT. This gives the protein CASSLVFGQGNTGELFF.

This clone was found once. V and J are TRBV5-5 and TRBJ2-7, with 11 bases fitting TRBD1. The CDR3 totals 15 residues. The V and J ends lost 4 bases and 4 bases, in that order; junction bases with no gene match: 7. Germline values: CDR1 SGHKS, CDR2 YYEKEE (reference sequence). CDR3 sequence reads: CASSGGQGEMYEQYF. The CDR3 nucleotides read TGTGCCAGCAGCGGGGGACAGGGGGAGATGTACGAGCAGTACTTC.

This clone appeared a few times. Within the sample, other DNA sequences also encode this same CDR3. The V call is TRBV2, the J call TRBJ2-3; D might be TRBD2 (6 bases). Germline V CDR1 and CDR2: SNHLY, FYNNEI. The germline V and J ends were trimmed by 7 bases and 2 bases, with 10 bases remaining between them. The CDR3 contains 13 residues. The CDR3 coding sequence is TGTGCCAGCACCGGGACTTCCACAGATACGCAGTATTTT. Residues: CASTGTSTDTQYF.

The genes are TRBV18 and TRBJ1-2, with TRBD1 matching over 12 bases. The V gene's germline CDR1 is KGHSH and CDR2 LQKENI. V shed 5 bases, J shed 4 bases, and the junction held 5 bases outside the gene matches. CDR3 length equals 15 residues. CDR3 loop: CASSSPGQGAYGYTF. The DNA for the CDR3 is TGTGCCAGCTCATCGCCGGGACAGGGGGCCTATGGCTACACCTTC.